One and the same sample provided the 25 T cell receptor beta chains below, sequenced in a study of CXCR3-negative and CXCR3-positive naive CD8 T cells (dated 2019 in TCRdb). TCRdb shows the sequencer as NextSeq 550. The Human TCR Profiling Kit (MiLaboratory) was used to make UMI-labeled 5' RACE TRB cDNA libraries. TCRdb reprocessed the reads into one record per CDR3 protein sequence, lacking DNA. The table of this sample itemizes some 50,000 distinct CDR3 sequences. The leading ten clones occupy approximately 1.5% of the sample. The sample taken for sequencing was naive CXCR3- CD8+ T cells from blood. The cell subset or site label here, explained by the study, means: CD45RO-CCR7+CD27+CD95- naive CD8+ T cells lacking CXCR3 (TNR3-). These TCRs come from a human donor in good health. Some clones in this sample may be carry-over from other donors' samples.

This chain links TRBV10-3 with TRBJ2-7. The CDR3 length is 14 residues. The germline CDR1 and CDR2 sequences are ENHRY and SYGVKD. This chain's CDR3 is CAISEGTSVYEQYF.

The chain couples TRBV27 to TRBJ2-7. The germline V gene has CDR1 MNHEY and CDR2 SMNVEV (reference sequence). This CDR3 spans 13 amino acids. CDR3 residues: CASKTANSYEQYF.

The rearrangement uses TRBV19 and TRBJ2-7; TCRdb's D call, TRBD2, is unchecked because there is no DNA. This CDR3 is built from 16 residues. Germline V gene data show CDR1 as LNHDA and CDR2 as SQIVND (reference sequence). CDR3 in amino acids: CASSKDGLAGTYEQYF.

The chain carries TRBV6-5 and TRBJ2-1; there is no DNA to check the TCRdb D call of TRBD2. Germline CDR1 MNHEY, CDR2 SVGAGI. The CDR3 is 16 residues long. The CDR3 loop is CASSYYSGSDYNEQFF.

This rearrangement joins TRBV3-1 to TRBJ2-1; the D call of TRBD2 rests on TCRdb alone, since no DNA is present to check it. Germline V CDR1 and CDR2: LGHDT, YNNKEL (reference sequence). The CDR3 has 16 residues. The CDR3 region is CASSHATSGVYNEQFF.

The chain's CDR3 is CSARDAGRGEGSNQPQHF. The chain joins TRBV20-1 to TRBJ1-5. CDR3 size: 18 residues. Germline assignment: CDR1 DFQATT and CDR2 SNEGSKA (reference sequence).

The CDR3 here is CASSYGQGSGKTQYF. The V call is TRBV6-5, the J call TRBJ2-5; TCRdb returns TRBD1, unconfirmable since there is no DNA. Germline CDR1 reads MNHEY; CDR2 reads SVGAGI. CDR3 length equals 15 residues.

The CDR3 protein is CASSVVPGGIYEQYF. The chain couples TRBV9 to TRBJ2-7; TCRdb returns TRBD1, unconfirmable since there is no DNA. The CDR3 is 15 amino acids. CDR1 is SGDLS, CDR2 YYNGEE, per germline.

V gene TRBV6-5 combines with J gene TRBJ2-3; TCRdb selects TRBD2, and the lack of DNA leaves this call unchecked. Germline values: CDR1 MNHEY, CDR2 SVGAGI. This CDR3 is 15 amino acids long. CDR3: CASSYSVEGTDTQYF.

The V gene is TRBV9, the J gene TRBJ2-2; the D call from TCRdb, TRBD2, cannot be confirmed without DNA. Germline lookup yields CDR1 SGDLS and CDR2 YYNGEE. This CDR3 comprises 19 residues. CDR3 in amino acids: CASSPSEAGLAGDTGELFF.

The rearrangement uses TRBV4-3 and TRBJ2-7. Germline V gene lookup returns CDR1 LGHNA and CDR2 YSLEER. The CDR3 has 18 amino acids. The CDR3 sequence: CASSQEIDLDGAWYEQYF.

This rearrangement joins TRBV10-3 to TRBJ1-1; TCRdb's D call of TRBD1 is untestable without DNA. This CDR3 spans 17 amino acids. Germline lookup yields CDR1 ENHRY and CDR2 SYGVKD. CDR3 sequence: CAISEGLWTAMNTEAFF.

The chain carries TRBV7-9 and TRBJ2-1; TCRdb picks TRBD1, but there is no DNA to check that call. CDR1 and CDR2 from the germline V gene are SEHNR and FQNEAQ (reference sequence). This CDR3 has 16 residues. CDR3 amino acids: CASSFRDLTENNEQFF.

The CDR3 spells CASSLPRGSAFEQYF. This chain connects TRBV28 to TRBJ2-7; TCRdb reports TRBD1, a call that lacks DNA to check it against. The CDR3 spans 15 residues. CDR1 is MDHEN, CDR2 SYDVKM, per germline.

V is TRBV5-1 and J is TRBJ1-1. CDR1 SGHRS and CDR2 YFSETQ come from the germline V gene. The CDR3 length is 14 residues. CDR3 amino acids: CASSLDRTNTEAFF.

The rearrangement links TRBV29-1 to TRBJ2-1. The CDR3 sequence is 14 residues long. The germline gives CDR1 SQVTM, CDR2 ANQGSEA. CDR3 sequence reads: CSVEGGSSYNEQFF.

The CDR3 loop is CSVHRGYEQYF. The chain recombines TRBV29-1 with TRBJ2-7; TCRdb's D gene call, TRBD1, goes unchecked for lack of DNA. Germline CDR1 reads SQVTM; CDR2 reads ANQGSEA. The CDR3 covers 11 residues.

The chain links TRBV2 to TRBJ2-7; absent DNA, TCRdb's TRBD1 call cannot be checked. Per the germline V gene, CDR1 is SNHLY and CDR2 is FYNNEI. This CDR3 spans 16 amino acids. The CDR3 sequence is CASSEVLGQALYEQYF.

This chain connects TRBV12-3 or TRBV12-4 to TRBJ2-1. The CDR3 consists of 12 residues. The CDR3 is CASSSSFNEQFF.

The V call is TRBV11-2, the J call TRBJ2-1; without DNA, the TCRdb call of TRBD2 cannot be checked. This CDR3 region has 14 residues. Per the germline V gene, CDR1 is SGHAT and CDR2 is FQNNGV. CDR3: CASSLGGRGSEQFF.

CDR3 in amino acids: CASSQSTSGGPYEQFF. The rearrangement links TRBV28 to TRBJ2-1; the TCRdb call, TRBD2, lacks DNA for checking. CDR1 is MDHEN and CDR2 is SYDVKM in the germline V gene. The CDR3 spans 16 residues.

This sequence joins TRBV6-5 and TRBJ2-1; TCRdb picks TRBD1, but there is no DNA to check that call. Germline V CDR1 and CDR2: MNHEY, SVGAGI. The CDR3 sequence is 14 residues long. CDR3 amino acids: CASSSGQGRNEQFF.

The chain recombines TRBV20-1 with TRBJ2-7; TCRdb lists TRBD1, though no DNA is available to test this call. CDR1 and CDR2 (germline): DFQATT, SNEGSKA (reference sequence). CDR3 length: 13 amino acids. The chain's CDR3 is CSAPRLGTYEQYF.

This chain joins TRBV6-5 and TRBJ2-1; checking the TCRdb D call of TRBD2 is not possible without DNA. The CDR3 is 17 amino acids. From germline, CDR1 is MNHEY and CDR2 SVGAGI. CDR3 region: CASSRTSGSLSYNEQFF.

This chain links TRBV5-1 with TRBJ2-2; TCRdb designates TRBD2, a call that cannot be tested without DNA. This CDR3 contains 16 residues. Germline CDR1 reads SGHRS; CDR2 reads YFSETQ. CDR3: CASSLTGGKNAGELFF. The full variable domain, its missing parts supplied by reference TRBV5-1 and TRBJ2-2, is KAGVTQTPRYLIKTRGQQVTLSCSPISGHRSVSWYQQTPGQGLQFLFEYFSETQRNKGNFPGRFSGRQFSNSRSEMNVSTLELGDSALYLCASSLTGGKNAGELFFGEGSRLTVL.